This T cell receptor (beta chain) stems from a study of neoadjuvant nivolumab and ipilimumab in lung cancer. About the study: Patients got nivolumab 3 mg/kg on days 1, 15 and 29; combination added ipilimumab 1 mg/kg day 1.

CDR1 and CDR2 from the germline V gene are LNHDA and SQIVND (reference sequence). With 4 bases removed from V and 11 bases from J, the gap between germline ends came to 15 bases. The CDR3 sequence is 13 residues long. In the case of this clone: Its matching antigen is unknown.

General study results and limits: From pretherapy to surgery, tumor richness and clonality rose with dual therapy. Blood richness before therapy tracked richness in tumors resected after neoadjuvant therapy.

TCRdb keeps only in-frame clones here, not all; method: immunoSEQ multiplex PCR. The table has 15,000 to 20,000 clones, roughly 79% seen once. The origin of this receptor is an adult with non-small cell lung cancer. This chain connects TRBV19 to TRBJ1-5; possibly TRBD1 for D (6 bases). The specimen was tumor tissue, collected after neoadjuvant nivolumab, alone or with ipilimumab, at or shortly before surgery. Here the CDR3 reads CASSNRVLDAQHF. CDR3 DNA sequence: TGTGCCAGTAGTAACAGGGTCCTAGATGCCCAGCATTTT.